This TCR beta chain is drawn from a study of blood T cell repertoires in COVID-19. In the authors' workflow: Amplification of reference gene primers provided the estimated nucleated cell counts. Assay: immunoSEQ multiplex PCR; the TCRdb copy retains only in-frame clones and omits some. V and J calls and clone size are those listed in that table; D and trimming were worked out from the DNA. This table holds 240,000 or so clones, 75% to 90% found once. Participants were placed into cohorts based on the clinical history they reported. V lost 2 bases to trimming and J lost 4 bases, with 9 bases between them. This CDR3 comprises 14 residues. CDR1 is MNHEY and CDR2 is SMNVEV in the germline V gene (reference sequence).

The genes are TRBV27 and TRBJ2-1; possibly TRBD2 for D (5 bases). Sequenced sample: PBMCs or T cells enriched from blood (not recorded which). The clonotype comes from a man aged 35 to 55 who had recovered from COVID-19. As DNA, the CDR3 is TGTGCCAGCAGTTTAAGCCGGGAATACAATGAGCAGTTCTTC. It yields the protein CASSLSREYNEQFF.